This paragraph covers one TCR beta chain sequence. The sample originates from a study of blood T cell repertoires in COVID-19. The repertoire was sequenced with immunoSEQ multiplex PCR; TCRdb's copy has only in-frame clones and lacks some. This table has roughly 250,000 clones, about 90% appearing once. This CDR3 has 13 residues. From germline, CDR1 is SGHRS and CDR2 YFSETQ. V lost 5 bases, J lost 3 bases, and 12 bases lay in between. The sequenced sample consisted of peripheral blood. The V call is TRBV5-1, the J call TRBJ2-7; D might be TRBD1 (6 bases). This receptor was obtained from a man in his sixties who had recovered from COVID-19. CDR3 loop: CASRDSLNYEQYF. The CDR3 DNA reads as TGCGCCAGCAGGGACAGCTTAAACTACGAGCAGTACTTC.